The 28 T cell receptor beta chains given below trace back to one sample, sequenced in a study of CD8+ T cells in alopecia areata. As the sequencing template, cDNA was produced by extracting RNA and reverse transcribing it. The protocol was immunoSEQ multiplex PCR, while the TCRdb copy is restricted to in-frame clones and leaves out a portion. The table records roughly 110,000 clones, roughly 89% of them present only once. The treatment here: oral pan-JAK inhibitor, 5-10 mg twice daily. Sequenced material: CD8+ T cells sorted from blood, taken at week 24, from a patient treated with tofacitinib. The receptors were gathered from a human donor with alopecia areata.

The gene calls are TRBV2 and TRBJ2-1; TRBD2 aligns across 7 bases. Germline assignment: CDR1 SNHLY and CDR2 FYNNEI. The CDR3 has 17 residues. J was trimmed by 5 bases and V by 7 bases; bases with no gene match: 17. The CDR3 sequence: CASKSGRTRDADNEQFF. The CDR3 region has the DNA TGTGCCAGCAAGTCCGGCCGGACTAGAGATGCTGACAATGAGCAGTTCTTC.

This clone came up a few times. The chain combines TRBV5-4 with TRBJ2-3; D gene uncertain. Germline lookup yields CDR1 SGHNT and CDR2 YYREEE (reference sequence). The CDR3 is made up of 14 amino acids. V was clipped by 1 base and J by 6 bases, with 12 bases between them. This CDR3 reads CASSLLNAADTQYF. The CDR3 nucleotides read TGTGCCAGCAGCTTGTTGAACGCCGCCGATACGCAGTATTTT. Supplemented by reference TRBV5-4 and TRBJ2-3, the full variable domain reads ETGVTQSPTHLIKTRGQQVTLRCSSQSGHNTVSWYQQALGQGPQFIFQYYREEENGRGNFPPRFSGLQFPNYSSELNVNALELDDSALYLCASSLLNAADTQYFGPGTRLTVL.

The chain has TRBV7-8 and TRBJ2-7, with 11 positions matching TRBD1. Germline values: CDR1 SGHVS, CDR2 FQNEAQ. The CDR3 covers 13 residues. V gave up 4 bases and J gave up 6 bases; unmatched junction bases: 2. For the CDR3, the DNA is TGTGCCAGCAGCTGGGGGACAGGGGGCGAGCAGTACTTC. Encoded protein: CASSWGTGGEQYF.

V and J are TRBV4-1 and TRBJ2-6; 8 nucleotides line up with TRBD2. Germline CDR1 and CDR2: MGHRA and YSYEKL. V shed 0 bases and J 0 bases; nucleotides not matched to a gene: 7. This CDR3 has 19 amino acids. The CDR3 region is CASSQDDAGTSSGANVLTF. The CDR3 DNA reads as TGCGCCAGCAGCCAAGATGACGCGGGGACTAGCTCTGGGGCCAACGTCCTGACTTTC.

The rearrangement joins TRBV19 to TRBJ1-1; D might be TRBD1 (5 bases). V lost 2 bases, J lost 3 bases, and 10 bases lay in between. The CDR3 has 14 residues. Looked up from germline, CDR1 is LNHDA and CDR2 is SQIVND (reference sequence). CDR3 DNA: TGTGCCAGTAGTATACAGGGCCCTGACACTGAAGCTTTCTTT. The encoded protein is CASSIQGPDTEAFF.

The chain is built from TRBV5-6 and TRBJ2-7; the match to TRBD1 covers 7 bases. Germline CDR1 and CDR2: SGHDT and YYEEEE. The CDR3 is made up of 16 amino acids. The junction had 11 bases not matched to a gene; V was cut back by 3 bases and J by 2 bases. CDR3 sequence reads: CASSSPDQDRTYEQYF. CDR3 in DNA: TGTGCCAGCAGCTCCCCCGATCAGGACAGGACCTACGAGCAGTACTTC.

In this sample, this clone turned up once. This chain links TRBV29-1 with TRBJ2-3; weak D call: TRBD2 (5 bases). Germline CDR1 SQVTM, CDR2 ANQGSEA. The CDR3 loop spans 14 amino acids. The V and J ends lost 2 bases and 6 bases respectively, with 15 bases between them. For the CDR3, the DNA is TGCAGCGTTGAATTACTAGAAGGGCGGGATACGCAGTATTTT. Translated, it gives CSVELLEGRDTQYF.

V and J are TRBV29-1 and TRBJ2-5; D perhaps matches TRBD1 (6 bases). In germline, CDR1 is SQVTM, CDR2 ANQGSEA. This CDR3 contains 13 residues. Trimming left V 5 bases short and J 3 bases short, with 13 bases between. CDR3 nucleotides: TGCAGCGTTACAGGGCTGGAGGAAGAGACCCAGTACTTC. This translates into CSVTGLEEETQYF.

Here the CDR3 DNA reads TGTGCCAGCAGCTTGGTGGGGACAGGGATCGCAGATACGCAGTATTTT. It is translated as CASSLVGTGIADTQYF. V usage is TRBV5-6 and J usage is TRBJ2-3; 9 positions agree with TRBD1. V lost 0 bases, J lost 4 bases, and 6 bases stayed unmatched. The CDR3 has 16 residues. The germline CDR1 and CDR2 sequences are SGHDT and YYEEEE.

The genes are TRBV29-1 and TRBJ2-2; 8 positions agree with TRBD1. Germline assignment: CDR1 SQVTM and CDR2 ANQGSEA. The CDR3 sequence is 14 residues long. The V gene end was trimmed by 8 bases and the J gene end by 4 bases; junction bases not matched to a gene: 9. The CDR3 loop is CSIRTGFGTGELFF. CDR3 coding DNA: TGCAGCATCAGGACAGGGTTCGGCACCGGGGAGCTGTTTTTT.

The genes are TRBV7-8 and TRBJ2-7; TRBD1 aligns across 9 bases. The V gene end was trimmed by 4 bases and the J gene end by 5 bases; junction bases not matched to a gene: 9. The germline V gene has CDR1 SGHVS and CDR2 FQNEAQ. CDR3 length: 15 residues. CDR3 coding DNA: TGTGCCAGCAGCTACGGGACAGGGAGGGCCAACGAGCAGTACTTC. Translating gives CASSYGTGRANEQYF.

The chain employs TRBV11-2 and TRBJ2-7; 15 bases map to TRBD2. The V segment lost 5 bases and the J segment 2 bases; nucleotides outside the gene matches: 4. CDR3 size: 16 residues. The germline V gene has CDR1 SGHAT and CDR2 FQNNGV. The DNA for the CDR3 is TGTGCCAGCAGCGGACGGACTAGCGGGGGGGCCTACGAGCAGTACTTC. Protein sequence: CASSGRTSGGAYEQYF.

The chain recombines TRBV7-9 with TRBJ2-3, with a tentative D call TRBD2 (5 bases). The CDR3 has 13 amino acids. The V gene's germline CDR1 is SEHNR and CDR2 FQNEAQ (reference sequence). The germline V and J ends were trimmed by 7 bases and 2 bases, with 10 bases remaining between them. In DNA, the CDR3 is TGTGCCAGCACGACTACTTACACAGATACGCAGTATTTT. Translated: CASTTTYTDTQYF.

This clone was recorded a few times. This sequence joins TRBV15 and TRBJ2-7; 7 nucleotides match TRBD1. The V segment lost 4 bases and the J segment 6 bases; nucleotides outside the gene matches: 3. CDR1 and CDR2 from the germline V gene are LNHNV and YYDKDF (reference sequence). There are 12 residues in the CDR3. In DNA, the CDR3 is TGTGCCACCAGCATGACAGGGCGCGAGCAGTACTTC. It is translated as CATSMTGREQYF.

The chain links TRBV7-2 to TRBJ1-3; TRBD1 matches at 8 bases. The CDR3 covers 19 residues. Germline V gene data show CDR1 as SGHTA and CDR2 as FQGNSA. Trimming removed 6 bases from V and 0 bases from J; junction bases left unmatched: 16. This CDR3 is CASRPGTGPNIYSGNTIYF. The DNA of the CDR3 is TGTGCCAGCAGACCAGGGACAGGCCCAAATATATACTCTGGAAACACCATATATTTT. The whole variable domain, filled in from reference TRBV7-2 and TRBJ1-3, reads GAGVSQSPSNKVTEKGKDVELRCDPISGHTALYWYRQSLGQGLEFLIYFQGNSAPDKSGLPSDRFSAERTGGSVSTLTIQRTQQEDSAVYLCASRPGTGPNIYSGNTIYFGEGSWLTVV.

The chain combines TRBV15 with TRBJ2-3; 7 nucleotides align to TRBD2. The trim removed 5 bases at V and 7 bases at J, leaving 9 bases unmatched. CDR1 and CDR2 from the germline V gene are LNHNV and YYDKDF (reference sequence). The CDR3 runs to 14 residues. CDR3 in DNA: TGTGCCACCAGCGGCCCAGGCGGGAGATATACGCAGTATTTT. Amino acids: CATSGPGGRYTQYF.

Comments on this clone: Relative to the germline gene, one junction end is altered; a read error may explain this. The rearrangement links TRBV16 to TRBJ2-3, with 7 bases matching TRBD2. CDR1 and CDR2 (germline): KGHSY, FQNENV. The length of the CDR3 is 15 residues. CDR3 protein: CASSQSGSGLYTENF. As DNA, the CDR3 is TGTGCCAGCAGCCAATCAGGCTCGGGACTATATACGGAAAATTTT.

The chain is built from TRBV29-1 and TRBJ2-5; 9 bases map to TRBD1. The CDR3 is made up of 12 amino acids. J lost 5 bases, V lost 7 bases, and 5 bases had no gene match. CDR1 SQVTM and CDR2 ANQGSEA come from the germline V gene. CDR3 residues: CSAQGQGETQYF. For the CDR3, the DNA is TGCAGCGCGCAGGGACAGGGTGAGACCCAGTACTTC.

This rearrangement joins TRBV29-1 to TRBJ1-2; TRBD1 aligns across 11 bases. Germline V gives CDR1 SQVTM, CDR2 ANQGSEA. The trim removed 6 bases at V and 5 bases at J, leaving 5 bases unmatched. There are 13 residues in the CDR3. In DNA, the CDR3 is TGCAGCGTCGGGACAGGGGGAGGGTATGGCTACACCTTC. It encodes CSVGTGGGYGYTF.

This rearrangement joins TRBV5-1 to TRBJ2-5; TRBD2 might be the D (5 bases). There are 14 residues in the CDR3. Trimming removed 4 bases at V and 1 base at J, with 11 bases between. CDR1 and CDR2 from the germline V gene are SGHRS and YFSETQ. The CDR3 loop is CASSPEDPQETQYF. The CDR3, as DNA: TGCGCCAGCAGCCCGGAGGACCCCCAAGAGACCCAGTACTTC.

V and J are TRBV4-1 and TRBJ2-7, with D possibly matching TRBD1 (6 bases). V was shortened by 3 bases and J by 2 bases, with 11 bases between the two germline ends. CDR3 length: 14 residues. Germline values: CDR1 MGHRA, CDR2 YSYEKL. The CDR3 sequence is CASSQPGQPYEQYF. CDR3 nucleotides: TGCGCCAGCAGCCAGCCGGGACAACCCTACGAGCAGTACTTC.

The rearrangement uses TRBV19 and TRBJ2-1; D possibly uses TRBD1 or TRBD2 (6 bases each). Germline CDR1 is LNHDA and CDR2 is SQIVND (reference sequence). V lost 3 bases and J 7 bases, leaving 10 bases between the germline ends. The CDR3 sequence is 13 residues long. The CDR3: CASSIGGRNEQFF. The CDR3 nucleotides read TGTGCCAGTAGTATCGGGGGCCGAAATGAGCAGTTCTTC.

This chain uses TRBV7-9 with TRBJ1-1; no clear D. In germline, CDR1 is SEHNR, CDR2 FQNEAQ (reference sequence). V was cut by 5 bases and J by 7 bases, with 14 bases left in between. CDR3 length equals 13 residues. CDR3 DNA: TGTGCCAGCAGCCCGCCCCCGGGGAGTGAAGCTTTCTTT. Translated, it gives CASSPPPGSEAFF.

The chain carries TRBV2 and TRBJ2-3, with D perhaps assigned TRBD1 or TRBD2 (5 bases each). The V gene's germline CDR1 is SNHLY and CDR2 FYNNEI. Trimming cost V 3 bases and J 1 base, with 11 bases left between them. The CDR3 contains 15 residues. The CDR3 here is CASSEGVQGTDTQYF. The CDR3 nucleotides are TGTGCCAGCAGTGAGGGGGTCCAGGGCACAGATACGCAGTATTTT.

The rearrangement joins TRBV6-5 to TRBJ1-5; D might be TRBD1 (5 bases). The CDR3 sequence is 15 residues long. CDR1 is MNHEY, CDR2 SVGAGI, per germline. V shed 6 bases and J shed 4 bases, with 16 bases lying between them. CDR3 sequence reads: CASSLSGTPNQPQHF. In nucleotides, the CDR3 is TGTGCCAGCAGCCTCAGCGGGACCCCTAATCAGCCCCAGCATTTT.

The CDR3 coding sequence is TGTGCCAGCAGCCCAGACCTTACACTGACAGGGGCTACGGAGACCCAGTACTTC. Its translation is CASSPDLTLTGATETQYF. The V and J genes are TRBV11-2 and TRBJ2-5; 8 positions match TRBD1. CDR1 and CDR2 from the germline V gene are SGHAT and FQNNGV. The CDR3 is 18 residues long. J gave up 5 bases and V 5 bases, and 19 bases lay outside the gene matches.

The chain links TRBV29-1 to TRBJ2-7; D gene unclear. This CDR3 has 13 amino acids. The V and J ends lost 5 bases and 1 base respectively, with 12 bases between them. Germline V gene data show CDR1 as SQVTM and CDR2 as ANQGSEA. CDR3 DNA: TGCAGCGTTAAAACATCGGAATCCTACGAGCAGTACTTC. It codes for CSVKTSESYEQYF.

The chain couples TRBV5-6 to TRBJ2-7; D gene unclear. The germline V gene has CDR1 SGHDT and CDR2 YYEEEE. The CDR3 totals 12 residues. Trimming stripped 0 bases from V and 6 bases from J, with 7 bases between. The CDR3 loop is CASSLDWSEQYF. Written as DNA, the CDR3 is TGTGCCAGCAGCTTGGACTGGAGCGAGCAGTACTTC.